These 13 T cell receptor beta chains were sequenced from one sample in a study of T cells in Graves' hyperthyroidism and ophthalmopathy. Using RNA transcripts as the source, TCR beta CDR3 regions were amplified. With the HTBI primer set, the TCR CDR3 went through a first round of RT-PCR. TCRdb re-analysed the multiplex PCR reads in MiXCR, keeping a single row per CDR3 protein. Of about 760,000 distinct CDR3 sequences listed, just over 35% were seen once; the top ten hold around 30%. The sequenced sample was blood. These receptors were collected from a woman aged 40 to 55 with Graves' hyperthyroidism.

V usage is TRBV4-3 and J usage is TRBJ1-2, with TRBD1 matching over 7 bases. Germline lookup yields CDR1 LGHNA and CDR2 YSLEER. V lost 2 bases to trimming and J lost 9 bases; unmatched junction nucleotides: 12. The CDR3 has 15 amino acids. The CDR3: CASSQRATQGVSYTF. The CDR3 coding sequence is TGCGCCAGCAGCCAACGGGCAACCCAGGGGGTGAGCTACACCTTC.

As concerns this clonotype: It may be a read error: a sequence one base away is much more abundant. This chain uses TRBV10-3 with TRBJ1-1; the D gene is possibly TRBD1 (6 bases). Germline values: CDR1 ENHRY, CDR2 SYGVKD. Trimming left V 8 bases short and J 4 bases short, with 17 bases between. This CDR3 region has 14 residues. The CDR3 nucleotides are TGTGCCATCGGGACATCCGATCCGGGCACTGAAGCTTTCTTT. Translating it yields CAIGTSDPGTEAFF.

As regards this clonotype: A much bigger clone sits one base away, suggesting this may be a read error. The chain uses TRBV9 and TRBJ1-2; 8 positions agree with TRBD1. Germline CDR1 SGDLS, CDR2 YYNGEE. CDR3 length: 15 residues. This CDR3 reads CASSVAPGGSYGYAF. The CDR3 DNA is TGTGCCAGCAGCGTAGCCCCAGGGGGCAGCTATGGCTACGCCTTC.

On this clonotype itself: The junction differs from germline at one of its ends, possibly a read error. J is TRBJ1-1 and V is TRBV11-3, with D hard to call. Germline assignment: CDR1 SGHNT and CDR2 YENEEA. The CDR3 covers 15 residues. CDR3 residues: CASSTQLEEHTEAFF. CDR3 coding DNA: TGCGCCAGCAGCACCCAGTTGGAGGAGCACACTGAAGCTTTCTTT.

This clonotype was seen at least ten times. The rearrangement links TRBV6-5 to TRBJ1-2; maybe TRBD1 (5 bases). Per the germline V gene, CDR1 is MNHEY and CDR2 is SVGAGI. The V and J ends lost 6 bases and 3 bases respectively, with 14 bases between them. The CDR3 covers 14 residues. CDR3 in amino acids: CASRPAGGDYGYTF. For the CDR3, the DNA is TGTGCCAGCAGACCGGCCGGGGGGGACTATGGCTACACCTTC.

This chain uses TRBV20-1 with TRBJ2-7; TRBD2 aligns across 13 bases. The CDR3 covers 14 residues. Germline V gene sequence: CDR1 DFQATT, CDR2 SNEGSKA (reference sequence). Trimming cost V 4 bases and J 7 bases; bases outside gene matches: 7. For the CDR3, the DNA is TGCAGTGCTAATACCGGACTAGCGGGAGTTGAGCAGTACTTC. This gives the protein CSANTGLAGVEQYF.

This clonotype showed up just once. This chain uses TRBV25-1 with TRBJ1-5; weak D call: TRBD1 (6 bases). Per the germline V gene, CDR1 is MGHDK and CDR2 is SYGVNS. The CDR3 runs to 14 residues. V was cut by 4 bases and J by 10 bases, with 17 bases left in between. CDR3 residues: CASSVPGAGSPQHF. In DNA form, the CDR3 reads TGTGCCAGCAGTGTGCCGGGGGCGGGTAGCCCCCAGCATTTT.

The V and J genes are TRBV15 and TRBJ1-6; tentatively, D is TRBD1 (6 bases). V lost 1 base, J lost 10 bases, and 11 bases lay in between. The V gene's germline CDR1 is LNHNV and CDR2 YYDKDF (reference sequence). The CDR3 contains 14 residues. DNA of the CDR3: TGTGCCACCAGCAGAGGGCAGGGGAACTCACCCCTCCACTTT. This gives the protein CATSRGQGNSPLHF.

This clonotype appeared many times. The genes are TRBV2 and TRBJ2-5, with 7 bases lining up with TRBD2. V was clipped by 2 bases and J by 1 base; unmatched bases: 7. Germline V gene sequence: CDR1 SNHLY, CDR2 FYNNEI. The CDR3 contains 16 residues. In DNA, the CDR3 is TGTGCCAGCAGTGAAAGCGGGGTTTCCCCCCAAGAGACCCAGTACTTC. This sequence encodes CASSESGVSPQETQYF.

This clonotype was observed many times. The gene calls are TRBV20-1 and TRBJ1-2; D ambiguous. Per the germline V gene, CDR1 is DFQATT and CDR2 is SNEGSKA (reference sequence). The CDR3 contains 11 residues. V was shortened by 6 bases and J by 8 bases, with 13 bases between the two germline ends. CDR3 sequence (DNA): TGCAGTGCCATGGCCACTAGGGGCTACACCTTC. It is translated as CSAMATRGYTF.

About this clonotype itself: A much larger clone differs from this one at a single base, so this may be a read error. This rearrangement joins TRBV11-1 to TRBJ2-7, with a tentative D call TRBD2 (5 bases). The CDR3 length is 14 residues. Germline V gene lookup returns CDR1 SGHAT and CDR2 FQDESV (reference sequence). CDR3 region: CANSLRFREREQYF. CDR3 sequence (DNA): TGTGCCAACAGCTTAAGGTTCCGAGAGCGGGAGCAGTACTTC. Combining the CDR3 with reference TRBV11-1 and TRBJ2-7 gives the whole variable domain EAEVAQSPRYKITEKSQAVAFWCDPISGHATLYWYRQILGQGPELLVQFQDESVVDDSQLPKDRFSAERLKGVDSTLKIQPAELGDSAMYLCANSLRFREREQYFGPGTRLTVT.

This chain connects TRBV6-4 to TRBJ2-5; D is possibly TRBD1 or TRBD2 (6 bases each). Between the trimmed V and J ends, which lost 5 bases and 1 base, there was a span of 11 bases. The CDR3 sequence is 14 residues long. Germline V gene sequence: CDR1 MRHNA, CDR2 SNTAGT. CDR3 coding DNA: TGTGCCAGCAGTCCGCGGGACATCCAAGAGACCCAGTACTTC. Translated, it gives CASSPRDIQETQYF.

The chain uses TRBV10-3 and TRBJ1-4; 7 positions agree with TRBD1. CDR1 is ENHRY and CDR2 is SYGVKD in the germline V gene. V lost 6 bases to trimming and J lost 5 bases; unmatched junction nucleotides: 15. The CDR3 covers 17 residues. The CDR3 DNA reads as TGTGCCATCAGCGCCAGGGGTGGGGGACAGCTGAATGAAAAACTGTTTTTT. Protein sequence: CAISARGGGQLNEKLFF.